The entry below gives a single T cell receptor (beta chain) sequence along with its context. The data derive from a study of blood T cell repertoires in COVID-19. About the study: Samples representing acute and convalescent COVID-19 were sourced from the United States, Italy and Spain.

Sequenced by immunoSEQ multiplex PCR; TCRdb stores in-frame clones only, minus some. This sample has about 120,000 clones, with 80% to 90% found just once. With 8 bases removed from V and 2 bases from J, the gap between germline ends came to 10 bases. This CDR3 has 12 residues. Per the germline V gene, CDR1 is SGHAT and CDR2 is FQDESV (reference sequence). The J gene is TRBJ2-7, the V gene TRBV11-1; D is possibly TRBD1 (5 bases). The sequence was collected from a woman aged 45-60 years with acute or convalescent COVID-19. Sequencing was carried out using peripheral blood. CDR3 amino acids: CASSRDTYEQYF. The CDR3 nucleotides read TGTGCCAGCTCCAGGGATACCTACGAGCAGTACTTC.